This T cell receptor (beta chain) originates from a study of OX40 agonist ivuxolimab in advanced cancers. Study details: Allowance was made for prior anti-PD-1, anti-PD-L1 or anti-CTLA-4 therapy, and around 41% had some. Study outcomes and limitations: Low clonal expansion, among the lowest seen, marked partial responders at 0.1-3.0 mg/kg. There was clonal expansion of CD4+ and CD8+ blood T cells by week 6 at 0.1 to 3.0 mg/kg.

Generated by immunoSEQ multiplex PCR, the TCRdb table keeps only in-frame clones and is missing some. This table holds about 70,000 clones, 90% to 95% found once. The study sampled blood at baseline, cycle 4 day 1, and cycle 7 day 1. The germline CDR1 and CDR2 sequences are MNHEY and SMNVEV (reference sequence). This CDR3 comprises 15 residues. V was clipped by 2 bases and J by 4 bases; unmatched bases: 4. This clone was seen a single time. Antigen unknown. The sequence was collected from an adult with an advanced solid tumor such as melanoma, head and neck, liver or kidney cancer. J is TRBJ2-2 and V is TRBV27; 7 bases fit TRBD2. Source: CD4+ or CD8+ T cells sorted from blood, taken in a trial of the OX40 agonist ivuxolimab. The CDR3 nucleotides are TGTGCCAGCAGTTTAGCGGGGGACTTCACCGGGGAGCTGTTTTTT. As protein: CASSLAGDFTGELFF.